The present TCR beta chain was sequenced within a study of shared clonotypes between healthy human individuals. The CDR3 covers 16 residues. The J segment lost 0 bases and the V segment lost 6 bases, leaving 7 bases of the junction unmatched. Germline CDR1 reads ENHRY; CDR2 reads SYGVKD. Libraries were prepared by immunoSEQ multiplex PCR; TCRdb keeps only in-frame clonotypes and omits some of them. Found here are about 2.3 million clones, over 90% of them singletons; the top ten hold 0.39%. The TCR comes from a man aged 18 to 29 in good health. Some clones in this sample may be carry-over from other donors' samples. The gene calls are TRBV10-3 and TRBJ1-4; 7 positions agree with TRBD1. The sample taken for sequencing was naive CD4+ T cells from PBMCs. The subset was: CD45RA+ positively selected. DNA of the CDR3: TGTGCCATCAGCGACAGGGAAAGGACAACTAATGAAAAACTGTTTTTT. This translates into CAISDRERTTNEKLFF.